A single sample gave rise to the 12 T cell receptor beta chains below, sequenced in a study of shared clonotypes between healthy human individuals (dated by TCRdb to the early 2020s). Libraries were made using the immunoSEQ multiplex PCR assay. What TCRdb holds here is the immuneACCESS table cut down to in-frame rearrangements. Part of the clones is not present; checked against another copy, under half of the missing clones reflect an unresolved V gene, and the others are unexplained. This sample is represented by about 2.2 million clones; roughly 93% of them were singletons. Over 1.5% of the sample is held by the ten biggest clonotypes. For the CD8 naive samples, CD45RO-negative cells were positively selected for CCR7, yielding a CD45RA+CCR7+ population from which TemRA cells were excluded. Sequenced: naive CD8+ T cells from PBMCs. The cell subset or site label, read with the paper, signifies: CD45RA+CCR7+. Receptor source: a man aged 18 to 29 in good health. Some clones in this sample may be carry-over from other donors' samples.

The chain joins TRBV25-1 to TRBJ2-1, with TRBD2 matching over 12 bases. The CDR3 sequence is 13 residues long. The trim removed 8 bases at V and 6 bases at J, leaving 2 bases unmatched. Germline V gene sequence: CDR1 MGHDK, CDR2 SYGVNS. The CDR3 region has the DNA TGTGCCAGCGGACTAGCGGGACCCAATGAGCAGTTCTTC. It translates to CASGLAGPNEQFF.

In DNA form, the CDR3 reads TGTGCCAGTAGTACCGGGTTTACCGGGGAGCTGTTTTTT. Translation: CASSTGFTGELFF. The chain employs TRBV19 and TRBJ2-2, with D uncertain. V was trimmed by 4 bases and J by 5 bases, leaving 8 bases between them. Germline-derived CDR1 and CDR2 are LNHDA and SQIVND (reference sequence). The CDR3 sequence is 13 residues long. Drawing the rest from reference TRBV19 and TRBJ2-2, the complete variable domain is DGGITQSPKYLFRKEGQNVTLSCEQNLNHDAMYWYRQDPGQGLRLIYYSQIVNDFQKGDIAEGYSVSREKKESFPLTVTSAQKNPTAFYLCASSTGFTGELFFGEGSRLTVL.

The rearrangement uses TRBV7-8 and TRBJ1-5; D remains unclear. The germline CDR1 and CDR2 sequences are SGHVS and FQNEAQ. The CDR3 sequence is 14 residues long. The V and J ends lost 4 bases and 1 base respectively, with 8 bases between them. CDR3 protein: CASSSGRSNQPQHF. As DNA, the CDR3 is TGTGCCAGCAGCTCGGGCAGAAGCAATCAGCCCCAGCATTTT.

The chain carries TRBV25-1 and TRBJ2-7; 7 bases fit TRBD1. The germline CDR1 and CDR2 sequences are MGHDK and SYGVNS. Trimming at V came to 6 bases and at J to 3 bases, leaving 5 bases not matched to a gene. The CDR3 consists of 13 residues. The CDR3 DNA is TGTGCCAGCAGAGCCGGGACAGACTACGAGCAGTACTTC. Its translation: CASRAGTDYEQYF.

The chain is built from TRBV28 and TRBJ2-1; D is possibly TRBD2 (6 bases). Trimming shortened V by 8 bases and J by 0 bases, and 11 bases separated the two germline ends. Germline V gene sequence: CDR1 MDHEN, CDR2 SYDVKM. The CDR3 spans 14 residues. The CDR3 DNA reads TGTGCCAGCTCGTGGAGGGGCTCCTACAATGAGCAGTTCTTC. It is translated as CASSWRGSYNEQFF.

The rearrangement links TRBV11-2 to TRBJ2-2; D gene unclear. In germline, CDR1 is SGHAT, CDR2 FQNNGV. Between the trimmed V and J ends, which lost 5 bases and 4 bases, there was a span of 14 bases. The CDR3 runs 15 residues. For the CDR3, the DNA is TGTGCCAGCAGCGTCCTGGCGGAATTCACCGGGGAGCTGTTTTTT. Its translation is CASSVLAEFTGELFF.

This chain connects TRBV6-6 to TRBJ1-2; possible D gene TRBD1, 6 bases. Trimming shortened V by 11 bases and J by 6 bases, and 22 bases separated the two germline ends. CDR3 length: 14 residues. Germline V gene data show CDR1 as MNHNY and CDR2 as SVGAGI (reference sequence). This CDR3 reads CAVPNIQGRNGYTF. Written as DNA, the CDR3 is TGTGCCGTCCCCAATATCCAGGGGAGGAATGGCTACACCTTC.

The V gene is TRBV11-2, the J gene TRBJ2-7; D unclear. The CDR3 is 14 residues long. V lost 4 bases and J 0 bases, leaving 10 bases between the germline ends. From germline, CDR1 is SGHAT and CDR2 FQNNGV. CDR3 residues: CASSSLTDSYEQYF. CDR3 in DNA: TGTGCCAGCAGCTCGCTGACGGACTCCTACGAGCAGTACTTC.

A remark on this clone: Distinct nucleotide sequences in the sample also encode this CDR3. The CDR3 reads CASSLAGDTEAFF. CDR3 nucleotide sequence: TGTGCCAGCAGCTTGGCGGGAGACACTGAAGCTTTCTTT. This chain joins TRBV5-4 and TRBJ1-1, with no clear D. The CDR3 sequence is 13 residues long. Trimming removed 0 bases from V and 3 bases from J, with 6 bases in between. Germline CDR1 is SGHNT and CDR2 is YYREEE (reference sequence).

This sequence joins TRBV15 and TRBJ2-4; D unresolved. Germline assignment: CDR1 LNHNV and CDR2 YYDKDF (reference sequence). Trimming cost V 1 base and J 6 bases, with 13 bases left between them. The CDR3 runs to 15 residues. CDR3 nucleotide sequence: TGTGCCACCAGCAGAGGAGGAGAATCCCTAAACATTCAGTACTTC. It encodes CATSRGGESLNIQYF. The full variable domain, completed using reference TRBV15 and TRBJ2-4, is DAMVIQNPRYQVTQFGKPVTLSCSQTLNHNVMYWYQQKSSQAPKLLFHYYDKDFNNEADTPDNFQSRRPNTSFCFLDIRSPGLGDTAMYLCATSRGGESLNIQYFGAGTRLSVL.

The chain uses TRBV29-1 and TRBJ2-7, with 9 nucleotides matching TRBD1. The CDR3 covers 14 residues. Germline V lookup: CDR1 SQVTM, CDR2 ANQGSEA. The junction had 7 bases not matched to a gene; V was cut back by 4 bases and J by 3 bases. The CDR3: CSVAGTGKFYEQYF. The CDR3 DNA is TGCAGCGTTGCCGGGACAGGGAAGTTCTACGAGCAGTACTTC.

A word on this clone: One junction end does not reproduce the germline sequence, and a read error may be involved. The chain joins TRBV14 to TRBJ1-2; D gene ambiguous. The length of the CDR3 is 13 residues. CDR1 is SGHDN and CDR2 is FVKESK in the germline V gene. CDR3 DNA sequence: TGTGCCAGCCGCCACCAGGACCCACATGGCTACACCTTC. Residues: CASRHQDPHGYTF.